Listed below are T cell receptor beta chains from one sample, sequenced in a study of T-cell reconstitution after alpha-beta-depleted transplantation in children. TCRdb reprocessed the PCR reads via MiXCR and lists one record per CDR3 protein. The table records about 400,000 distinct CDR3 sequences, around 21% of them present only once. The material was PBMCs from the stem cell graft donor, obtained from the stem cell graft. Every receptor here comes from a human donor who donated a stem cell graft to a child with acute myeloid leukemia. CDR3s include the opening cysteine and the closing phenylalanine or tryptophan. Fields, in order: D gene, clone size, V gene, J gene, CDR3 protein, CDR3 DNA. D genes are given only for firm matches. Part of the rows lack a size; the others show once, few, many or a class for expanded clones.

D: .
size: .
V: TRBV24-1
J: TRBJ2-3
CDR3: CATRRGATDTQYF
DNA: TGTGCCACCAGGAGGGGGGCTACAGATACGCAGTATTTT

D: TRBD1
size: few
V: TRBV20-1
J: TRBJ2-7
CDR3: CSARDTGTGTLYEQYF
DNA: TGCAGTGCTCGTGACACTGGGACAGGGACCCTTTACGAGCAGTACTTC

D: TRBD1
size: once
V: TRBV6-9
J: TRBJ1-1
CDR3: CAIGQGKNTEAFF
DNA: TGTGCCATTGGACAGGGAAAGAACACTGAAGCTTTCTTT

D: TRBD1
size: .
V: TRBV6-5
J: TRBJ1-6
CDR3: CASSLTGLANSPLHF
DNA: TGTGCCAGCAGTTTGACAGGGTTGGCTAATTCACCCCTCCACTTT

D: TRBD2
size: .
V: TRBV15
J: TRBJ2-4
CDR3: CATSRVPRPSGTRGDIQYF
DNA: TGTGCCACCAGCAGAGTCCCTCGGCCTAGCGGGACCCGAGGGGACATTCAGTACTTC

D: TRBD1
size: few
V: TRBV15
J: TRBJ1-2
CDR3: CATSGGDSSYYGYTF
DNA: TGTGCCACCAGCGGAGGGGACAGTTCCTACTATGGCTACACCTTC

D: .
size: .
V: TRBV29-1
J: TRBJ2-7
CDR3: CSVVKGGAYEQYF
DNA: TGCAGCGTTGTAAAAGGCGGCGCCTACGAGCAGTACTTC

D: .
size: .
V: TRBV5-1
J: TRBJ2-7
CDR3: CASSLDLDSTSYEQYF
DNA: TGCGCCAGCAGCTTGGATCTGGACAGCACCTCCTACGAGCAGTACTTC

D: .
size: few
V: TRBV20-1
J: TRBJ1-2
CDR3: CSARWGSNGYTF
DNA: TGCAGTGCTAGATGGGGGTCTAATGGCTACACCTTC

D: TRBD2
size: few
V: TRBV4-2
J: TRBJ2-3
CDR3: CASSQEVSRPGLTNTDTQYF
DNA: TGTGCCAGCAGCCAAGAGGTGTCCAGACCGGGACTAACTAACACAGATACGCAGTATTTT

D: TRBD1
size: few
V: TRBV2
J: TRBJ1-1
CDR3: CASRQGAGTEAFF
DNA: TGTGCCAGCAGACAGGGGGCGGGCACTGAAGCTTTCTTT

D: TRBD2
size: .
V: TRBV12-3/TRBV12-4
J: TRBJ2-1
CDR3: CASSPGLAYHNEQFF
DNA: TGTGCCAGCAGTCCGGGACTAGCGTACCACAATGAGCAGTTCTTC

D: .
size: .
V: TRBV2
J: TRBJ2-3
CDR3: CASTHQPRADTQYF
DNA: TGTGCCAGCACCCACCAGCCTAGGGCAGATACGCAGTATTTT

D: .
size: .
V: TRBV6-5
J: TRBJ1-1
CDR3: CASSYPGQGSAFF
DNA: TGTGCCAGCAGTTACCCGGGGCAGGGATCGGCTTTCTTT

D: TRBD2
size: many
V: TRBV6-5
J: TRBJ2-2
CDR3: CASSYSWVTSGINTGELFF
DNA: TGTGCCAGCAGTTACTCCTGGGTGACTAGCGGGATAAACACCGGGGAGCTGTTTTTT

D: TRBD1
size: .
V: TRBV2
J: TRBJ1-6
CDR3: CASSSLEDRARF
DNA: TGTGCCAGCAGTTCCTTGGAGGACAGGGCCCGCTTT

D: TRBD1
size: .
V: TRBV7-9
J: TRBJ1-5
CDR3: CASSPGTGEGNQPQHF
DNA: TGTGCCAGCAGCCCGGGGACAGGGGAGGGCAATCAGCCCCAGCATTTT

D: .
size: few
V: TRBV9
J: TRBJ2-1
CDR3: CASSVAQISYNEQFF
DNA: TGTGCCAGCAGCGTAGCCCAGATCTCCTACAATGAGCAGTTCTTC

D: .
size: many
V: TRBV6-5
J: TRBJ2-3
CDR3: CASSYGGSDTQYF
DNA: TGTGCCAGCAGTTACGGGGGTTCCGATACGCAGTATTTT

D: TRBD2
size: .
V: TRBV7-9
J: TRBJ2-1
CDR3: CAMGPGRSGGRLAGDNEQFF
DNA: TGTGCCATGGGCCCCGGGAGGTCAGGGGGCAGACTAGCGGGAGACAATGAGCAGTTCTTC